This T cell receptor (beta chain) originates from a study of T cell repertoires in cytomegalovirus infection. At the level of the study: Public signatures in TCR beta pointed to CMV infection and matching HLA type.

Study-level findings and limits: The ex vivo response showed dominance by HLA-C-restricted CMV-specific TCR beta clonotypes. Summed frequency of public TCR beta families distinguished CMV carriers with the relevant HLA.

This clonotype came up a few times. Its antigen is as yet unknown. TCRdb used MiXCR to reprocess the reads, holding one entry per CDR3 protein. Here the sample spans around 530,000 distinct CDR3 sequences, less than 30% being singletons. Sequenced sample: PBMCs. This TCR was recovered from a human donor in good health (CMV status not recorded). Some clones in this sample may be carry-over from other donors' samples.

CDR3 sequence: CASSPGRSSDEQFF. CDR3 DNA: TGTGCCAGCAGCCCGGGCCGGAGTTCGGATGAGCAGTTCTTC. The chain carries TRBV12-3 or TRBV12-4 and TRBJ2-1; no clear D gene. V lost 6 bases and J lost 8, with 17 bases in between. The CDR3 length is 14 residues.